Below, 32 T cell receptor beta chains from the same sample are listed, as sequenced in a study of T cells after yellow fever vaccination. TCRdb reanalysed the 5' RACE reads using MiXCR and keeps one entry per CDR3 protein. This repertoire shows approximately 600,000 distinct CDR3 sequences, roughly an eighth found once; its top ten account for 14% to 15%. Source: PBMCs, taken on the day of the yellow fever booster vaccination. These receptors were taken from a man younger than 45 who received the YFV17D yellow fever vaccine.

In this sample, this clonotype turned up a few times. V and J are TRBV11-2 and TRBJ2-3, with D hard to call. The V and J ends lost 2 bases and 2 bases respectively, with 17 bases between them. Looked up from germline, CDR1 is SGHAT and CDR2 is FQNNGV. CDR3 length: 17 amino acids. The CDR3 protein is CASSLHPNRANTDTQYF. In DNA, the CDR3 is TGTGCCAGCAGCTTACACCCAAACCGAGCGAACACAGATACGCAGTATTTT.

This clonotype was seen more than once but under ten times. The chain has TRBV20-1 and TRBJ2-3, with TRBD2 matching over 12 bases. CDR3 length equals 15 residues. Germline loops: CDR1 DFQATT, CDR2 SNEGSKA (reference sequence). Trimming cost V 4 bases and J 6 bases; bases outside gene matches: 8. CDR3 in DNA: TGCAGTGCTACACTAGCGGGAGGTTCCGGGGATACGCAGTATTTT. Encoded protein: CSATLAGGSGDTQYF.

This clonotype has more than one count but fewer than ten. This rearrangement joins TRBV18 to TRBJ1-1, with 7 bases that match TRBD1. The CDR3 spans 16 residues. Germline CDR1 KGHSH, CDR2 LQKENI. Trimming took 0 bases from V and 1 from J; bases not matched to a gene: 5. CDR3 sequence (DNA): TGTGCCAGCTCACCACCGGACAGGACAAAGAACACTGAAGCTTTCTTT. It encodes CASSPPDRTKNTEAFF.

This clonotype was seen only a few times. The rearrangement uses TRBV19 and TRBJ2-7; 10 bases fit TRBD2. This CDR3 spans 18 amino acids. V dropped 6 bases and J dropped 2; count of bases not matched to a gene: 16. Germline CDR1 is LNHDA and CDR2 is SQIVND (reference sequence). CDR3: CASRRVAGGPHPTYEQYF. DNA for the CDR3: TGTGCCAGTAGGCGGGTAGCGGGAGGACCTCATCCTACCTACGAGCAGTACTTC.

This clonotype was seen at least ten times. The chain recombines TRBV6-2 or TRBV6-3 with TRBJ2-7, with D unresolved. Trimming removed 6 bases at V and 7 bases at J, with 10 bases between. Germline V CDR1 and CDR2: MNHEY, SVGEGT. The CDR3 covers 11 residues. CDR3 sequence: CASSQAREQYF. CDR3 in DNA: TGTGCCAGCAGCCAGGCCCGGGAGCAGTACTTC.

The gene calls are TRBV3-1 and TRBJ2-1; TRBD2 matches 10 bases. Trimming took 7 bases from V and 6 from J; bases not matched to a gene: 6. Per the germline V gene, CDR1 is LGHDT and CDR2 is YNNKEL (reference sequence). The CDR3 is 14 amino acids. The DNA for the CDR3 is TGTGCCAGCACTAAGCGGGAGGGGAGCAATGAGCAGTTCTTC. This sequence encodes CASTKREGSNEQFF.

This clonotype was observed a handful of times. This sequence joins TRBV20-1 and TRBJ2-7, with D possibly being TRBD1 (7 bases). V lost 1 base to trimming and J lost 4 bases, with 14 bases between them. CDR3 length: 14 residues. Looked up from germline, CDR1 is DFQATT and CDR2 is SNEGSKA (reference sequence). In nucleotides, the CDR3 is TGCAGTGCTAGAGGTGGAGGGGGCGGATACGAGCAGTACTTC. It yields the protein CSARGGGGGYEQYF.

Only a few counts were recorded for this clonotype. At one end the junction does not follow the germline gene, possibly because of a read error. CDR3 region: CASSSSGFSETQYF. Written as DNA, the CDR3 is TGTGCTAGCAGCTCGTCGGGGTTCTCGGAGACCCAGTACTTC. The chain recombines TRBV7-7 with TRBJ2-5, with D maybe TRBD2 (5 bases). The CDR3 consists of 14 residues. Germline lookup yields CDR1 SSHAT and CDR2 FNYEAQ (reference sequence).

In its sample, this clonotype was seen a few times. The chain is built from TRBV12-3 or TRBV12-4 and TRBJ2-1; 9 bases are a match to TRBD1. Germline trimming cut 7 bases from V and 5 bases from J; bases unmatched to any gene: 3. The CDR3 runs to 13 residues. The CDR3 nucleotides are TGTGCCAGCACGGGACAGGGTAACAATGAGCAGTTCTTC. Its protein product is CASTGQGNNEQFF.

This clonotype came up many times. The chain links TRBV5-1 to TRBJ2-7; TRBD2 aligns across 11 bases. The germline V gene encodes CDR1 SGHRS and CDR2 YFSETQ. Trimming at V came to 5 bases and at J to 2 bases, leaving 3 bases not matched to a gene. There are 14 residues in the CDR3. CDR3 DNA: TGCGCCAGCAGGCCGGGACTAGCGGCCTACGAGCAGTACTTC. It codes for CASRPGLAAYEQYF.

This chain connects TRBV20-1 to TRBJ2-7; TRBD2 matches at 12 bases. Germline loops: CDR1 DFQATT, CDR2 SNEGSKA (reference sequence). This CDR3 is 19 amino acids long. The V segment lost 6 bases and the J segment 3 bases; nucleotides outside the gene matches: 21. The CDR3 bases are TGCAGTGCCTATCGGACCGGGACTAGCGGGCCGTTGGGTTACTACGAGCAGTACTTC. Encoded protein: CSAYRTGTSGPLGYYEQYF.

This clonotype was seen only a few times. The rearrangement uses TRBV6-2 or TRBV6-3 and TRBJ2-7; the D is unclear. V was clipped by 7 bases and J by 6 bases, with 13 bases between them. This CDR3 has 12 residues. The germline CDR1 and CDR2 sequences are MNHEY and SVGEGT. CDR3 bases: TGTGCCAGCACGTATCCGGAGACCGAGCAGTACTTC. It translates to CASTYPETEQYF.

The chain couples TRBV20-1 to TRBJ2-5, with D maybe TRBD1 (6 bases). CDR1 is DFQATT and CDR2 is SNEGSKA in the germline V gene (reference sequence). The CDR3 runs 14 residues. Trimming stripped 3 bases from V and 5 bases from J, with 16 bases between. Here the CDR3 reads CSASDYRVRETQYF. DNA for the CDR3: TGCAGTGCTAGTGATTACAGGGTTCGGGAGACCCAGTACTTC.

The table lists this clonotype with a few counts. The gene calls are TRBV18 and TRBJ2-5; possibly TRBD1 or TRBD2 for D (5 bases each). V was clipped by 1 base and J by 0 bases, with 6 bases between them. This CDR3 spans 14 amino acids. Germline lookup yields CDR1 KGHSH and CDR2 LQKENI. This CDR3 reads CASSPQGHQETQYF. The CDR3 DNA is TGTGCCAGCTCACCACAGGGACACCAAGAGACCCAGTACTTC.

The chain joins TRBV18 to TRBJ2-5; possible D gene TRBD2, 5 bases. V dropped 0 bases and J dropped 0 bases, with 11 bases sitting between them. The germline gives CDR1 KGHSH, CDR2 LQKENI. This CDR3 has 16 amino acids. The CDR3 sequence: CASSPPLPGNQETQYF. The DNA for the CDR3 is TGTGCCAGCTCACCACCGTTGCCCGGGAACCAAGAGACCCAGTACTTC.

This clonotype was counted between two and nine times. The V call is TRBV28, the J call TRBJ2-7, with TRBD1 as a possible D gene (6 bases). V was pared by 5 bases and J by 3 bases, with 14 bases between. Germline values: CDR1 MDHEN, CDR2 SYDVKM. This CDR3 region has 14 residues. The CDR3 loop reads CASSPGTYHYEQYF. The CDR3 DNA is TGTGCCAGCAGTCCCGGGACATACCACTACGAGCAGTACTTC. The full variable domain, with the rest looked up from reference TRBV28 and TRBJ2-7, is DVKVTQSSRYLVKRTGEKVFLECVQDMDHENMFWYRQDPGLGLRLIYFSYDVKMKEKGDIPEGYSVSREKKERFSLILESASTNQTSMYLCASSPGTYHYEQYFGPGTRLTVT.

This clonotype showed up just a few times. This chain links TRBV20-1 with TRBJ2-5; TRBD2 might be the D (6 bases). The CDR3 loop spans 11 amino acids. V was pared by 4 bases and J by 4 bases, with 7 bases between. Germline lookup yields CDR1 DFQATT and CDR2 SNEGSKA (reference sequence). In DNA, the CDR3 is TGCAGTGCTAAGGGACTAGAGACCCAGTACTTC. This translates into CSAKGLETQYF.

In this sample, this clonotype turned up many times. The CDR3 spells CASSYHRTSGDNEQFF. Written as DNA, the CDR3 is TGTGCCAGCAGTTACCACAGGACTAGCGGGGACAATGAGCAGTTCTTC. This sequence joins TRBV6-2 or TRBV6-3 and TRBJ2-1; 12 positions agree with TRBD2. Germline V gene sequence: CDR1 MNHEY, CDR2 SVGEGT. J gave up 5 bases and V 2 bases, and 4 bases lay outside the gene matches. The CDR3 is made up of 16 amino acids.

The chain couples TRBV20-1 to TRBJ2-6, with TRBD1 as a possible D gene (6 bases). The CDR3 spans 15 residues. Germline V gives CDR1 DFQATT, CDR2 SNEGSKA (reference sequence). V shed 6 bases and J shed 1 base, with 13 bases lying between them. The CDR3 here is CSASRGGSGANVLTF. The CDR3 region has the DNA TGCAGTGCGAGCAGGGGCGGGTCTGGGGCCAACGTCCTGACTTTC.

The rearrangement links TRBV11-2 to TRBJ2-2, with 11 bases aligning to TRBD2. The CDR3 has 16 residues. Trimming removed 4 bases from V and 6 bases from J; junction bases left unmatched: 7. CDR1 is SGHAT, CDR2 FQNNGV, per germline. In DNA, the CDR3 is TGTGCCAGCAGCTCCTCTAGCGGGAGGAGCGCCGGGGAGCTGTTTTTT. This gives the protein CASSSSSGRSAGELFF.

This clonotype has more than one count but fewer than ten. V gene TRBV30 combines with J gene TRBJ2-7; possible D gene TRBD1, 5 bases. Between the trimmed V and J ends, which lost 0 bases and 7 bases, there was a span of 10 bases. The CDR3 extends over 12 amino acids. From germline, CDR1 is GTSNPN and CDR2 SVGIG (reference sequence). DNA for the CDR3: TGTGCCTGGAGTGTCAGCAGGGTTGAGCAGTACTTC. Translated, it gives CAWSVSRVEQYF. The full variable domain, in which reference TRBV30 and TRBJ2-7 provide the parts outside the CDR3, is SQTIHQWPATLVQPVGSPLSLECTVEGTSNPNLYWYRQAAGRGLQLLFYSVGIGQISSEVPQNLSASRPQDRQFILSSKKLLLSDSGFYLCAWSVSRVEQYFGPGTRLTVT.

In its sample, this clonotype was seen a few times. The chain employs TRBV5-5 and TRBJ2-1; D may match TRBD1 or TRBD2 (6 bases each). The V end lost 4 bases, the J end lost 2 bases, and 19 bases lay between the germline ends. The CDR3 loop spans 17 amino acids. Germline CDR1 and CDR2: SGHKS and YYEKEE (reference sequence). The CDR3 nucleotides read TGTGCCAGCAGCGTGGGGACGTGGGGGGCGACCTACAATGAGCAGTTCTTC. Protein product: CASSVGTWGATYNEQFF. Using reference TRBV5-5 and TRBJ2-1 for the parts outside the CDR3, the full variable domain is DAGVTQSPTHLIKTRGQQVTLRCSPISGHKSVSWYQQVLGQGPQFIFQYYEKEERGRGNFPDRFSARQFPNYSSELNVNALLLGDSALYLCASSVGTWGATYNEQFFGPGTRLTVL.

The sample holds a few counts of this clonotype. The chain employs TRBV28 and TRBJ2-3, with D hard to call. The germline gives CDR1 MDHEN, CDR2 SYDVKM. Between the trimmed V and J ends, which lost 3 bases and 1 base, there was a span of 11 bases. The CDR3 consists of 15 residues. CDR3 nucleotide sequence: TGTGCCAGCAGTTTGATACCAGCTGGCACAGATACGCAGTATTTT. As protein: CASSLIPAGTDTQYF.

The chain combines TRBV20-1 with TRBJ2-4; TRBD2 is a possible D gene (6 bases). This CDR3 is 14 amino acids long. Germline loops: CDR1 DFQATT, CDR2 SNEGSKA (reference sequence). Trimming stripped 5 bases from V and 6 bases from J, with 17 bases between. This CDR3 is CSAALVRGGNIQYF. The DNA for the CDR3 is TGCAGTGCTGCCCTCGTGAGGGGAGGAAACATTCAGTACTTC.

This clonotype occurred many times. V is TRBV7-2 and J is TRBJ2-2; D is perhaps TRBD1 (5 bases). CDR3 size: 14 residues. Germline CDR1 and CDR2: SGHTA and FQGNSA. Between the trimmed V and J ends, which lost 5 bases and 5 bases, there was a span of 12 bases. CDR3 sequence: CASSLGSGTGELFF. The CDR3 DNA follows: TGTGCCAGCAGCCTTGGGTCAGGGACCGGGGAGCTGTTTTTT.

This clonotype was detected a few times. The chain has TRBV7-6 and TRBJ1-4; 7 bases agree with TRBD1. The CDR3 consists of 15 residues. After removal of 7 bases from V and 3 bases from J, the junction contained 8 bases not matched to a gene. CDR1 and CDR2 (germline): SGHVS, FNYEAQ. DNA for the CDR3: TGTGCCAGCACCTCAATGACAGGGCCTAATGAAAAACTGTTTTTT. Translated: CASTSMTGPNEKLFF.

The chain combines TRBV20-1 with TRBJ1-5, with a tentative D call TRBD1 (5 bases). From germline, CDR1 is DFQATT and CDR2 SNEGSKA (reference sequence). V was shortened by 4 bases and J by 4 bases, with 14 bases between the two germline ends. CDR3 size: 14 residues. The CDR3 loop reads CSAIGQGPNQPQHF. The CDR3 DNA follows: TGCAGTGCTATTGGCCAGGGTCCAAATCAGCCCCAGCATTTT.

J is TRBJ1-2 and V is TRBV28; the D gene is possibly TRBD1 (6 bases). Trimming stripped 5 bases from V and 1 base from J, with 11 bases between. The CDR3 length is 14 residues. The germline gives CDR1 MDHEN, CDR2 SYDVKM. This CDR3 is CASSPGTNNYGYTF. CDR3 DNA: TGTGCCAGCAGTCCCGGGACAAATAACTATGGCTACACCTTC.

The chain has TRBV5-5 and TRBJ2-1; 7 bases align to TRBD2. The CDR3 is made up of 15 amino acids. Germline CDR1 is SGHKS and CDR2 is YYEKEE (reference sequence). V lost 0 bases, J lost 7 bases, and 7 bases stayed unmatched. CDR3 nucleotide sequence: TGTGCCAGCAGCTTGGGCAGCGGGATAAGTAATGAGCAGTTCTTC. It yields the protein CASSLGSGISNEQFF.

This chain connects TRBV29-1 to TRBJ2-5; D perhaps matches TRBD2 (7 bases). Germline CDR1 is SQVTM and CDR2 is ANQGSEA. V was pared by 8 bases and J by 1 base, with 11 bases between. This CDR3 region has 12 residues. CDR3 sequence reads: CSLGGAQETQYF. Here the CDR3 DNA reads TGCAGCCTGGGGGGGGCCCAAGAGACCCAGTACTTC.

This clonotype has a handful of counts. DNA of the CDR3: TGCAGTGCTAGAGAGGCCGGGATCCAAGAGACCCAGTACTTC. Translated, it gives CSAREAGIQETQYF. The chain links TRBV20-1 to TRBJ2-5, with a tentative D call TRBD2 (5 bases). This CDR3 has 14 residues. Trimming took 0 bases from V and 1 from J, leaving 9 bases between them. Germline loops: CDR1 DFQATT, CDR2 SNEGSKA (reference sequence).

The rearrangement uses TRBV10-3 and TRBJ2-3; 8 nucleotides agree with TRBD2. The V gene's germline CDR1 is ENHRY and CDR2 SYGVKD. The CDR3 spans 14 residues. Unmatched junction bases numbered 10, after V lost 10 bases and J lost 4 bases. This CDR3 reads CATAREGVADTQYF. The DNA for the CDR3 is TGTGCCACCGCCCGGGAGGGAGTTGCAGATACGCAGTATTTT.